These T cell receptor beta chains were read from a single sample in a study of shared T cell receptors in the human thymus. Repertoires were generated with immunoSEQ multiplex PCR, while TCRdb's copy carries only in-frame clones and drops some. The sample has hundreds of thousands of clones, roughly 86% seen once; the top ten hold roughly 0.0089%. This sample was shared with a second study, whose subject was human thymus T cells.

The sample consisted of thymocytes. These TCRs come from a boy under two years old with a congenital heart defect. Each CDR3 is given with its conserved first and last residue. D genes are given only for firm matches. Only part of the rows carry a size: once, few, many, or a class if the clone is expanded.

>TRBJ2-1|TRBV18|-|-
CASSQPAPGGGHEQFF
TGTGCCAGCTCACAACCAGCTCCGGGTGGGGGCCATGAGCAGTTCTTC
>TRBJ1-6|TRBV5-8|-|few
CASSLVSGVWVPNSPLHF
TGTGCCAGCAGCTTGGTGTCAGGTGTATGGGTTCCTAATTCACCCCTCCACTTT
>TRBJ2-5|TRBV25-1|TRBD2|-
CASSATSWKETQYF
TGTGCCAGCAGTGCGACTAGCTGGAAAGAGACCCAGTACTTC
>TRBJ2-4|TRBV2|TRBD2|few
CASSEAGLAAKNIQYF
TGTGCCAGCAGTGAAGCAGGGCTAGCGGCTAAAAACATTCAGTACTTC
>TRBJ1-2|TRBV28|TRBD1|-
CASSPSGQRGYGYTF
TGTGCCAGCAGCCCCTCGGGACAGAGAGGCTATGGCTACACCTTC
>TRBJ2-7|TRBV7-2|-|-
CASSFGQTYEQYF
TGTGCCAGCAGCTTTGGACAAACCTACGAGCAGTACTTC
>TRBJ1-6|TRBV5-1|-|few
CASSLFSGKESPLHF
TGCGCCAGCAGCTTGTTCTCAGGGAAGGAGTCACCCCTCCACTTT
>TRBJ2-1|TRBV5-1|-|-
CASSLGRNEQFF
TGCGCCAGCAGCTTGGGCCGGAATGAGCAGTTCTTC
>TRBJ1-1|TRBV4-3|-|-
CASSQVRGTEAFF
TGCGCCAGCAGCCAAGTCAGGGGCACTGAAGCTTTCTTT
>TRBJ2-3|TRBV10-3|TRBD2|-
CAISEIAGGSPDTQYF
TGTGCCATCAGTGAGATAGCGGGAGGATCCCCAGATACGCAGTATTTT
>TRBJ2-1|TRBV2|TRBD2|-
CASHSGNRNNEQFF
TGTGCCAGCCATAGCGGGAATCGCAACAATGAGCAGTTCTTC
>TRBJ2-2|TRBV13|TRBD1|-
CASSLKGPGQGTTGELFF
TGTGCCAGCAGCTTAAAAGGGCCGGGACAGGGTACCACCGGGGAGCTGTTTTTT
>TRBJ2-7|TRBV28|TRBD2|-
CASSYSQREGSYEQYF
TGTGCCAGCAGTTATTCTCAGCGGGAGGGCTCCTACGAGCAGTACTTC
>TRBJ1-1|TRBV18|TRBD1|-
CASSSTGTGAMNTEAFF
TGTGCCAGCTCATCTACCGGGACAGGGGCCATGAACACTGAAGCTTTCTTT
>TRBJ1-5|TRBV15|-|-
CATSRQQGCQPQHF
TGTGCCACCAGCAGACAACAGGGTTGTCAGCCCCAGCATTTT
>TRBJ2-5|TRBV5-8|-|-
CASSLVGGETQYF
TGTGCCAGCAGCTTAGTAGGGGGAGAGACCCAGTACTTC
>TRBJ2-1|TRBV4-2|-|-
CASSQARWDEQFF
TGTGCCAGCAGCCAAGCTAGGTGGGATGAGCAGTTCTTC
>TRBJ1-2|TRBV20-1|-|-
CSAPTGSGYTF
TGCAGTGCTCCTACAGGGTCTGGCTACACCTTC
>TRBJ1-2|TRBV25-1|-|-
CASSIPGIYGYTF
TGTGCCAGCAGTATTCCAGGGATCTATGGCTACACCTTC
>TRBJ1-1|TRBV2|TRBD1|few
CAIPGQGVGSTEAFF
TGTGCCATCCCGGGACAGGGAGTCGGGAGCACTGAAGCTTTCTTT
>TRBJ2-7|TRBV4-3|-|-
CASSQVENSYEQYF
TGCGCCAGCAGCCAAGTAGAGAATTCCTACGAGCAGTACTTC
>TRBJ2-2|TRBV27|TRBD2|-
CASSLTLSGGGTGELFF
TGTGCCAGCAGTCTAACGTTAAGCGGGGGAGGCACCGGGGAGCTGTTTTTT
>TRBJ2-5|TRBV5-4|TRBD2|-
CASSLGTSGDQETQYF
TGTGCCAGCAGCTTGGGGACTAGCGGAGATCAAGAGACCCAGTACTTC
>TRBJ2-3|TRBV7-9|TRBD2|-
CASSSGTSGRRMNTDTQYF
TGTGCCAGCAGCTCCGGGACTAGCGGGAGGAGGATGAACACAGATACGCAGTATTTT
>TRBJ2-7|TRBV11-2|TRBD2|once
CASSCLGLAGEPSPYEQYF
TGTGCCAGCAGCTGCCTGGGGCTAGCGGGAGAGCCGAGTCCCTACGAGCAGTACTTC
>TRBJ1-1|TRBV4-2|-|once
CASSQATANTEAFF
TGTGCCAGCAGCCAAGCTACTGCCAACACTGAAGCTTTCTTT
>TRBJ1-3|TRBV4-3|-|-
CASSQGYSGDTIYF
TGCGCCAGCAGCCAAGGATACTCAGGGGACACCATATATTTT